The clone carrying this TCR beta chain was observed at least ten times. Its antigen is undetermined. This sample stems from a study of T-cell reconstitution after alpha-beta-depleted transplantation in children. Findings and limits, study-wide: Certain patients had high TCRbeta diversity at day 60, and it came from recipient T cells and thymic progenitors that survived. Several hundred graft clones that had expanded were reportedly the source of alpha-beta T cells about two months after transplant. From newly produced T cells came most of the T-cell counts and diversity one year after transplant.

Trimming removed 5 bases from V and 1 base from J, with 14 bases in between. This CDR3 region has 15 residues. Germline V gives CDR1 MNHEY, CDR2 SMNVEV (reference sequence). For TCRbeta, the library was prepared with unique molecular identifiers. Each CDR3 protein is one row after TCRdb ran MiXCR on the PCR reads. The sample has some 43,000 distinct CDR3 sequences, approximately 8.7% seen once. This receptor was taken from a male patient between 2 and 10 years old who had a stem cell transplant for chronic granulomatous disease, so the T cells may come from the graft donor. The input for sequencing was PBMCs, mostly from graft donor cells, taken 60 days after TCRalphabeta/CD19-depleted stem cell transplant. V usage is TRBV27 and J usage is TRBJ2-5, with a weak D call TRBD2 (5 bases). CDR3 loop: CASSPRYGIQETQYF. CDR3 in DNA: TGTGCCAGCAGTCCACGTTACGGGATCCAAGAGACCCAGTACTTC.